The present T cell receptor beta chain was sequenced within a study of cytomegalovirus exposure and HLA in healthy donors. Study summary: Tens of millions of unique TCR sequences came from HLA-typed donors in an early release. The study's findings and limits: The study recorded 150 to 200 TCR beta chains that were cytomegalovirus-associated.

Primers included in the PCR were 60 Vbeta and 13 Jbeta primers. Measured with immunoSEQ multiplex PCR; TCRdb has only the in-frame clones, and not every one. The sample lists some 130,000 clones; around four fifths were seen once. There are a few counts of this clone. The antigen remains undetermined. The TCR comes from a man aged 25 to 40 in good health. Sequencing was performed on PBMCs.

CDR3 amino acids: CASSLAGLAGSGTDTQYF. The CDR3 DNA follows: TGTGCCAGCAGCTTGGCCGGACTAGCGGGAAGCGGCACAGATACGCAGTATTTT. The chain carries TRBV5-6 and TRBJ2-3; 12 nucleotides line up with TRBD2. Germline values: CDR1 SGHDT, CDR2 YYEEEE. This CDR3 is 18 amino acids long. V shed 0 bases and J 1 base; nucleotides not matched to a gene: 6.